The rows below give T cell receptor beta chains drawn from one sample of a study of shared clonotypes between healthy human individuals. The protocol was immunoSEQ multiplex PCR, while the TCRdb copy is restricted to in-frame clones and leaves out a portion. The table lists about 1.1 million clones, 60% to 85% of them singletons. Input material: memory CD4+ T cells from PBMCs. The receptors stem from a man aged 18 to 35 in good health. Some clones in this sample may be carry-over from other donors' samples. Both conserved end residues are part of each CDR3. A D gene is named only where the DNA matches it firmly. Only part of the rows carry a size: once, few, many, or a class if the clone is expanded.

clone_size: NA; d_call: NA; v_call: TRBV7-2; j_call: TRBJ1-2; cdr3_nt: TGTGCCAGCAGCTTAGCGAGAGTGACGGGGGGCTACACCTTC; cdr3_aa: CASSLARVTGGYTF
clone_size: NA; d_call: NA; v_call: TRBV29-1; j_call: TRBJ2-5; cdr3_nt: TGCAGCGTCCTCGAGTTGGAGACCCAGTACTTC; cdr3_aa: CSVLELETQYF
clone_size: many; d_call: TRBD1; v_call: TRBV5-1; j_call: TRBJ2-7; cdr3_nt: TGCGCCAGCAGTGATATGACAGGGGCCTCCTACGAGCAGTACTTC; cdr3_aa: CASSDMTGASYEQYF
clone_size: NA; d_call: NA; v_call: TRBV6-5; j_call: TRBJ2-1; cdr3_nt: TGTGCCAGCAGTTACTCTGTTATAGACAATGAGCAGTTCTTC; cdr3_aa: CASSYSVIDNEQFF
clone_size: NA; d_call: NA; v_call: TRBV7-2; j_call: TRBJ2-7; cdr3_nt: TGTGCCAGCAGCTTAGAGCAGGGGCTCGAGCAGTACTTC; cdr3_aa: CASSLEQGLEQYF
clone_size: few; d_call: NA; v_call: TRBV6-6; j_call: TRBJ2-3; cdr3_nt: TGTGCCAGCAGTTACGGTTTCAGGGGTGACACAGATACGCAGTATTTT; cdr3_aa: CASSYGFRGDTDTQYF
clone_size: NA; d_call: TRBD2; v_call: TRBV2; j_call: TRBJ2-1; cdr3_nt: TGTGCCAGCAGTTTTAGTGGGAGGGACGCTGAGCAGTTCTTC; cdr3_aa: CASSFSGRDAEQFF
clone_size: NA; d_call: NA; v_call: TRBV6-1; j_call: TRBJ1-4; cdr3_nt: TGTGCCAGCAATTCGACTGGACGTTATGAAAAACTGTTTTTT; cdr3_aa: CASNSTGRYEKLFF
clone_size: once; d_call: TRBD1; v_call: TRBV6-1; j_call: TRBJ2-6; cdr3_nt: TGTGCCAGCAGTGAACAGGGGGCTGTAGTTCTCGGGGCCAACGTCCTGACTTTC; cdr3_aa: CASSEQGAVVLGANVLTF
clone_size: NA; d_call: TRBD1; v_call: TRBV7-9; j_call: TRBJ1-5; cdr3_nt: TGTGCCAGCAGCTTAGGGACAGGGAATCAGCCCCAGCATTTT; cdr3_aa: CASSLGTGNQPQHF
clone_size: many; d_call: NA; v_call: TRBV28; j_call: TRBJ2-7; cdr3_nt: TGTGCCAGCAGTTTAGCCACAGCCCAGTGGGAGCAGTACTTC; cdr3_aa: CASSLATAQWEQYF
clone_size: NA; d_call: NA; v_call: TRBV6-5; j_call: TRBJ2-7; cdr3_nt: TGTGCCAGCAGTCCCCGGAACACTGGGAAGTACGAGCAGTACTTC; cdr3_aa: CASSPRNTGKYEQYF
clone_size: few; d_call: TRBD1; v_call: TRBV30; j_call: TRBJ2-7; cdr3_nt: TGTGCCTGGAGTGTACCTCGGACAGGGATCTACGAGCAGTACTTC; cdr3_aa: CAWSVPRTGIYEQYF
clone_size: NA; d_call: NA; v_call: TRBV9; j_call: TRBJ1-1; cdr3_nt: TGTGCCAGCAGCGTAGCGGGGGGCGCTTACACTGAAGCTTTCTTT; cdr3_aa: CASSVAGGAYTEAFF
clone_size: few; d_call: NA; v_call: TRBV10-1; j_call: TRBJ2-7; cdr3_nt: TGCGCCAGCCCGGACCCCGATGCCTACGAGCAGTACTTC; cdr3_aa: CASPDPDAYEQYF
clone_size: NA; d_call: NA; v_call: TRBV29-1; j_call: TRBJ2-7; cdr3_nt: TGCAGCGTTGAGGAGGGGACAAACTCCTACGAGCAGTACTTC; cdr3_aa: CSVEEGTNSYEQYF
clone_size: NA; d_call: NA; v_call: TRBV9; j_call: TRBJ2-2; cdr3_nt: TGTGCCAGTAGTCGCAGCACCGGGGAGCTGTTTTTT; cdr3_aa: CASSRSTGELFF
clone_size: NA; d_call: NA; v_call: TRBV11-3; j_call: TRBJ1-5; cdr3_nt: TGTGCCAGCAGCTTACGTGGACAAAAAGCCCATCAGCCCCAGCATTTT; cdr3_aa: CASSLRGQKAHQPQHF
clone_size: NA; d_call: TRBD2; v_call: TRBV7-6; j_call: TRBJ2-7; cdr3_nt: TGTGCCAGCAGCCCCGGGGGTAGCGGGGTAGCCTACGAGCAGTACTTC; cdr3_aa: CASSPGGSGVAYEQYF
clone_size: NA; d_call: TRBD2; v_call: TRBV11-3; j_call: TRBJ2-3; cdr3_nt: TGTGCCAGCAGCCCTGCTAGCGGGAGGTTCACAGATACGCAGTATTTT; cdr3_aa: CASSPASGRFTDTQYF
clone_size: many; d_call: NA; v_call: TRBV6-6; j_call: TRBJ2-1; cdr3_nt: TGTGCCAGCAGTTCTAGCAATGAGCAGTTCTTC; cdr3_aa: CASSSSNEQFF
clone_size: NA; d_call: NA; v_call: TRBV28; j_call: TRBJ2-7; cdr3_nt: TGTGCCAGCAGTTTAATCCAGGCTAACTACGAGCAGTACTTC; cdr3_aa: CASSLIQANYEQYF
clone_size: NA; d_call: TRBD1; v_call: TRBV28; j_call: TRBJ1-5; cdr3_nt: TGTGCCAGCAGTTTTAGAGGGACAGGCCCTTACAATCAGCCCCAGCATTTT; cdr3_aa: CASSFRGTGPYNQPQHF
clone_size: NA; d_call: NA; v_call: TRBV5-6; j_call: TRBJ1-1; cdr3_nt: TGTGCCAGCAGCTTGGGGGCGGGAAGGACTGAAGCTTTCTTT; cdr3_aa: CASSLGAGRTEAFF
clone_size: NA; d_call: NA; v_call: TRBV11-2; j_call: TRBJ2-2; cdr3_nt: TGTGCCAGCAGCTTAACAGCATACACCGGGGAGCTGTTTTTT; cdr3_aa: CASSLTAYTGELFF
clone_size: NA; d_call: NA; v_call: TRBV29-1; j_call: TRBJ2-5; cdr3_nt: TGCAGCGTTGCTCCAATGGGGGGGACCCAGTACTTC; cdr3_aa: CSVAPMGGTQYF
clone_size: NA; d_call: NA; v_call: TRBV11-2; j_call: TRBJ1-2; cdr3_nt: TGTGCCAGCAGCTCCGGGACCGGGGGGTCCTATGGCTACACCTTC; cdr3_aa: CASSSGTGGSYGYTF
clone_size: few; d_call: NA; v_call: TRBV28; j_call: TRBJ1-1; cdr3_nt: TGTGCCAGCAGTTTAATCGGGAACACTGAAGCTTTCTTT; cdr3_aa: CASSLIGNTEAFF
clone_size: NA; d_call: NA; v_call: TRBV27; j_call: TRBJ1-3; cdr3_nt: TGTGCCAGCAGTTTGCCCGCCAGTTGTGTGGCCCGCTCTGGAAACACCATATATTTT; cdr3_aa: CASSLPASCVARSGNTIYF
clone_size: once; d_call: TRBD2; v_call: TRBV5-1; j_call: TRBJ2-1; cdr3_nt: TGCGCCAGCAGCTGGGGTGGGACTAGCAATTACAATGAGCAGTTCTTC; cdr3_aa: CASSWGGTSNYNEQFF
clone_size: NA; d_call: NA; v_call: TRBV7-9; j_call: TRBJ1-1; cdr3_nt: TGTGCCAGCAGCTTAGCGGGAAACACTGAAGCTTTCTTT; cdr3_aa: CASSLAGNTEAFF
clone_size: NA; d_call: TRBD1; v_call: TRBV28; j_call: TRBJ1-5; cdr3_nt: TGTGCCAGCAGCCTCCAAAAGGGGGCAATAAATCAGCCCCAGCATTTT; cdr3_aa: CASSLQKGAINQPQHF
clone_size: NA; d_call: TRBD1; v_call: TRBV6-1; j_call: TRBJ1-5; cdr3_nt: TGTGCCAGCAGTGTGGACAGGGGGGGGAACAATCAGCCCCAGCATTTT; cdr3_aa: CASSVDRGGNNQPQHF
clone_size: NA; d_call: NA; v_call: TRBV28; j_call: TRBJ1-5; cdr3_nt: TGTGCCAGCAGCACCCCGTTGGGCCATAGCAATCAGCCCCAGCATTTT; cdr3_aa: CASSTPLGHSNQPQHF
clone_size: NA; d_call: NA; v_call: TRBV5-1; j_call: TRBJ2-2; cdr3_nt: TGCGCCAGCTCGCCCGCCGAGATCACCGGGGAGCTGTTTTTT; cdr3_aa: CASSPAEITGELFF